This is a list of T cell receptor beta chains from one sample in a study of blood T cell repertoires in COVID-19. Only in-frame clones appear in the TCRdb table, and some are missing; sequencing was by immunoSEQ multiplex PCR. The table includes 150,000 to 200,000 clones, approximately 87% detected once. The sequencing sample was made of peripheral blood. The receptors here all came from a woman between 65 and 79 years old with COVID-19, enrolled during active disease. The CDR3 runs from the conserved cysteine through the conserved F or W. Each record gives: D gene, J gene, V gene, clone size, CDR3 protein, CDR3 DNA. D genes are given only for firm matches. Clone size is shown for a subset of rows, as once, few, many or a class of expanded clone.

>.|TRBJ2-1|TRBV7-3|.
CASSSQTGAEQFF
TGTGCCAGCAGCTCCCAGACAGGTGCTGAGCAGTTCTTC
>.|TRBJ1-2|TRBV7-3|once
CASSLQGNYGYTF
TGTGCCAGCAGCTTACAGGGGAACTATGGCTACACCTTC
>.|TRBJ1-1|TRBV19|.
CASSKRERTNTEAFF
TGTGCCAGTAGTAAACGCGAGAGAACGAACACTGAAGCTTTCTTT
>.|TRBJ2-1|TRBV6-1|.
CASSEASAGVPQFF
TGTGCCAGCAGTGAAGCGTCGGCGGGCGTTCCGCAGTTCTTC
>TRBD1|TRBJ1-2|TRBV7-2|.
CASSKHQGAIYGYTF
TGTGCCAGCAGCAAACACCAGGGGGCAATCTATGGCTACACCTTC
>.|TRBJ2-5|TRBV5-5|.
CASSFHPQETQYF
TGTGCCAGCAGCTTTCATCCCCAAGAGACCCAGTACTTC
>.|TRBJ2-2|TRBV11-3|.
CASSPRTNSGELFF
TGTGCCAGCAGCCCCCGGACTAATAGCGGGGAGCTGTTTTTT
>TRBD1|TRBJ1-4|TRBV28|.
CASSSPPGQGYEKLFF
TGTGCCAGCAGTTCTCCTCCGGGACAGGGATATGAAAAACTGTTTTTT
>.|TRBJ2-1|TRBV12-3/TRBV12-4|.
CASSLSWGDEQFF
TGTGCCAGCAGTTTATCGTGGGGCGATGAGCAGTTCTTC
>.|TRBJ1-2|TRBV2|.
CASSERDYYGYTF
TGTGCCAGCAGTGAGAGGGACTACTATGGCTACACCTTC
>.|TRBJ2-1|TRBV10-1|few
CAESCNEQFF
TGCGCCGAGAGCTGCAATGAGCAGTTCTTC
>.|TRBJ1-2|TRBV25-1|.
CASSPDSNYGYTF
TGTGCCAGCAGCCCGGACAGTAACTATGGCTACACCTTC
>TRBD1|TRBJ2-3|TRBV19|once
CASSIDSGTGGRDTDTQYF
TGTGCCAGTAGTATAGATTCCGGGACAGGGGGTCGCGACACAGATACGCAGTATTTT
>TRBD1|TRBJ1-2|TRBV7-2|.
CASSSGQAIYGYTF
TGTGCCAGCAGCTCAGGACAGGCCATCTATGGCTACACCTTC
>TRBD1|TRBJ1-6|TRBV7-8|.
CASSSRDSNSPLHF
TGTGCCAGCAGTTCCCGGGACAGTAATTCACCCCTCCACTTT
>.|TRBJ2-7|TRBV11-2|.
CASSTMRVLSYEQYF
TGTGCCAGCAGCACCATGAGGGTCCTGAGCTACGAGCAGTACTTC
>TRBD1|TRBJ1-1|TRBV6-5|.
CASSYLRDRDTEAFF
TGTGCCAGCAGTTACCTCCGGGACAGGGACACTGAAGCTTTCTTT
>TRBD2|TRBJ2-1|TRBV4-2|.
CASSQDRLAGGGEQFF
TGTGCCAGCAGCCAAGATAGACTAGCGGGAGGGGGTGAGCAGTTCTTC
>.|TRBJ2-5|TRBV2|.
CASSVKETQYF
TGTGCCAGCAGTGTTAAAGAGACCCAGTACTTC
>.|TRBJ1-3|TRBV30|.
CAWANGQRVYGNTIYF
TGTGCCTGGGCGAACGGACAGAGGGTTTATGGAAACACCATATATTTT
>.|TRBJ2-7|TRBV7-2|.
CASSLFGGAYEQYF
TGTGCCAGCAGCTTATTCGGCGGAGCCTACGAGCAGTACTTC
>.|TRBJ2-5|TRBV19|.
CASSTPGRGETQYF
TGTGCCAGTAGTACTCCGGGCAGAGGGGAGACCCAGTACTTC
>.|TRBJ2-5|TRBV21-1|.
CASSAPGQNTQETQYF
TGTGCCAGCAGCGCACCGGGACAGAATACTCAAGAGACCCAGTACTTC
>.|TRBJ2-2|TRBV5-1|.
CTSSLVGGNTGELFF
TGCACCAGCAGCTTGGTAGGCGGGAACACCGGGGAGCTGTTTTTT
>TRBD1|TRBJ1-1|TRBV5-1|.
CASSEGARAEAFF
TGCGCCAGCAGCGAGGGGGCAAGGGCTGAAGCTTTCTTT
>.|TRBJ1-5|TRBV6-5|.
CVPGGVVCNQPQHF
TGTGTCCCCGGGGGGGTAGTGTGCAATCAGCCCCAGCATTTT
>.|TRBJ2-2|TRBV12-5|.
CASGLDQGSGELFF
TGTGCTAGTGGTTTGGACCAGGGGTCCGGGGAGCTGTTTTTT
>TRBD2|TRBJ2-7|TRBV5-1|.
CASSLFPSGSAVVGEQYF
TGCGCCAGCAGCTTGTTTCCTAGCGGGAGCGCTGTTGTGGGCGAGCAGTACTTC
>.|TRBJ2-2|TRBV11-3|.
CASSLSSTAGELFF
TGTGCCAGCAGCTTAAGCTCGACAGCCGGGGAGCTGTTTTTT
>TRBD1|TRBJ1-5|TRBV10-3|.
CAINLDRDQPQHF
TGTGCCATCAATTTAGACAGGGATCAGCCCCAGCATTTT